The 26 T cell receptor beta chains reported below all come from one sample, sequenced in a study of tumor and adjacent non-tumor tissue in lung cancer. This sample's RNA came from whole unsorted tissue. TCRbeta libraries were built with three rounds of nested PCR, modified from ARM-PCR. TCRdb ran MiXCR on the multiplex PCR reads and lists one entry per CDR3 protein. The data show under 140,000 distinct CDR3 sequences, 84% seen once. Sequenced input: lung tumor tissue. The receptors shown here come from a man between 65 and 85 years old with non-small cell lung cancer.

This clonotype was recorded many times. CDR3 sequence reads: CASSLEVGTEAFF. The CDR3 region has the DNA TGTGCCAGCAGTTTAGAGGTGGGAACTGAAGCTTTCTTT. The V and J genes are TRBV28 and TRBJ1-1, with D unclear. This CDR3 contains 13 residues. V was cut by 2 bases and J by 5 bases, with 9 bases left in between. CDR1 is MDHEN, CDR2 SYDVKM, per germline.

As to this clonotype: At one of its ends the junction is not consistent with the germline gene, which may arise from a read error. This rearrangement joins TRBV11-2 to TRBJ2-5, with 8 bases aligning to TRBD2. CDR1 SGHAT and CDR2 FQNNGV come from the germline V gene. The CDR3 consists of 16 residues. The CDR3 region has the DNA TGTGCCAACAGCTTAGGGGTTAGCGGGGTACAACAGACCCAGTACTTC. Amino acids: CANSLGVSGVQQTQYF.

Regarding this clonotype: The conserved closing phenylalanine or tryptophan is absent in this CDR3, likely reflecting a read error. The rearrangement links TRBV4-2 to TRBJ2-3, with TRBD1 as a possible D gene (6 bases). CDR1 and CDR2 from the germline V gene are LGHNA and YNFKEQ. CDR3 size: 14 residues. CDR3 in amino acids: CASSRGGVTHTQYL. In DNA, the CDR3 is TGTGCTAGTTCGAGAGGGGGTGTGACACATACGCAGTATTTG.

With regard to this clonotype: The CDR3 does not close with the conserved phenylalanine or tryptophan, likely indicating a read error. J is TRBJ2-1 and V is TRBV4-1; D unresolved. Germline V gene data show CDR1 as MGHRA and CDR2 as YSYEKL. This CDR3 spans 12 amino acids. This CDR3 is CASGQMGNEQFL. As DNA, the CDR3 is TGCGCCAGCGGCCAAATGGGTAATGAGCAGTTCCTC.

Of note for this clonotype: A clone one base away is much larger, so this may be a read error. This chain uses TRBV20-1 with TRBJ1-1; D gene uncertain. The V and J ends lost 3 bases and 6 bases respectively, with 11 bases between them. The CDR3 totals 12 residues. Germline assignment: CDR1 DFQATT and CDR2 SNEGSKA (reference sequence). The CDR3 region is CSASDGRAEAFF. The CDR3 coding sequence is TGCAGTGCTAGCGATGGAAGAGCTGAAGCTTTCTTT.

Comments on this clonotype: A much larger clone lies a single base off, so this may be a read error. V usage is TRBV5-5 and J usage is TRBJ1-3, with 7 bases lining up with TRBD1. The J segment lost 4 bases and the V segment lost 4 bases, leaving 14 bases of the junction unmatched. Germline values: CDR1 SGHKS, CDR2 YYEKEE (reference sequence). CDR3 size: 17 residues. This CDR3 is CASSTWIGGAAGNTIYF. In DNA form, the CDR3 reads TGTGCCAGCAGCACCTGGATAGGGGGCGCGGCGGGAAACACCATATATTTT.

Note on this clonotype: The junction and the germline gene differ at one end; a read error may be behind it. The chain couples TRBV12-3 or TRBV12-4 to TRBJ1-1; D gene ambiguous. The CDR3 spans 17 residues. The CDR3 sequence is CASCFAGLSVVGTEAFF. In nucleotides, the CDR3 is TGTGCCAGCTGTTTCGCGGGTCTGTCTGTGGTGGGAACTGAAGCTTTCTTC.

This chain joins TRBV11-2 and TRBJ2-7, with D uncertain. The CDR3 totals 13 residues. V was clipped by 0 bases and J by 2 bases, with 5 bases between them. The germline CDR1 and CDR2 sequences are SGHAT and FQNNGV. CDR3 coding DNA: TGTGCCAGCAGCTTAGATCACACCTACGAGCAGTACTTC. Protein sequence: CASSLDHTYEQYF. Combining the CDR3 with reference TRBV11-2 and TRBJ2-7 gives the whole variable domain EAGVAQSPRYKIIEKRQSVAFWCNPISGHATLYWYQQILGQGPKLLIQFQNNGVVDDSQLPKDRFSAERLKGVDSTLKIQPAKLEDSAVYLCASSLDHTYEQYFGPGTRLTVT.

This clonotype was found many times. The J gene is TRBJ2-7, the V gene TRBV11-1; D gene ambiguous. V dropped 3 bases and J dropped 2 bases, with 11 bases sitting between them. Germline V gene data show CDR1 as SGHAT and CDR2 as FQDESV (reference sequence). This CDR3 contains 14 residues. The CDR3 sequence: CASSFPGGAYEQYF. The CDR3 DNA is TGTGCCAGCAGCTTTCCCGGCGGCGCCTACGAGCAGTACTTC.

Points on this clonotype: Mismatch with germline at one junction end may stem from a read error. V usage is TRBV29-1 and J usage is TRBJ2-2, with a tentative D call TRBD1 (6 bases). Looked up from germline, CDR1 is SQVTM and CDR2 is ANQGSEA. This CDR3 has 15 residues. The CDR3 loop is CSVTGIGGSTGELLF. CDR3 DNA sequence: TGCAGCGTCACAGGGATAGGGGGTTCGACCGGGGAGCTGTTGTTT.

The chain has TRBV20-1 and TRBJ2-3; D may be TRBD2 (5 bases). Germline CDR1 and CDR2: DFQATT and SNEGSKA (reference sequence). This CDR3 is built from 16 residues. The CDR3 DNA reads TGCAATACTAGGAGTCTTCCCGGGGATGGGACAGATACGCAGTATTTT. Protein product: CNTRSLPGDGTDTQYF.

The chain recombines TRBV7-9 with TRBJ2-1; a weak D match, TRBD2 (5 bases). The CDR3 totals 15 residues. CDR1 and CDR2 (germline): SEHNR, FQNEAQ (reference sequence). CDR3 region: CVGSPSGSGNNEQFF. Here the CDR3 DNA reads TGTGTCGGCAGCCCCTCTGGGAGCGGAAACAATGAGCAGTTCTTC.

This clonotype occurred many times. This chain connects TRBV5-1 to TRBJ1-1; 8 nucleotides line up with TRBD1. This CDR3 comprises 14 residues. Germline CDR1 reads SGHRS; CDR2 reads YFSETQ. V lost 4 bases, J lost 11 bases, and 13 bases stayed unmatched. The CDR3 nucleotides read TGCGCCAGCAGCGTAACGACAGGGGCCGCCGTGGCTTTCTTT. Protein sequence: CASSVTTGAAVAFF.

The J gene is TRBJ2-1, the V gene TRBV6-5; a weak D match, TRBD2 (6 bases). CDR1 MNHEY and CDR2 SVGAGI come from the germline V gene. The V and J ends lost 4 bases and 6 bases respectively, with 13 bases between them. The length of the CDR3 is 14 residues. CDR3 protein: CASSFCTSINEQFF. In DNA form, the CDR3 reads TGTGCCAGCAGTTTCTGTACTAGCATCAATGAGCAGTTCTTC.

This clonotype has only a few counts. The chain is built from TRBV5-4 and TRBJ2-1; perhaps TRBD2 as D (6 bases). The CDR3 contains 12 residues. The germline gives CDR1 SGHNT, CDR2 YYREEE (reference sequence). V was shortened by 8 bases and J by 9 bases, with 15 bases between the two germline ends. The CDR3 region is CASSGRAGEQFF. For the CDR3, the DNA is TGTGCCAGTAGTGGGAGAGCGGGTGAGCAGTTCTTC.

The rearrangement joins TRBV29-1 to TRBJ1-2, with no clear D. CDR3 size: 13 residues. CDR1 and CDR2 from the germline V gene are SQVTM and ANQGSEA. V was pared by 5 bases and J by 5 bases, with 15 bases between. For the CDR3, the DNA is TGCAGCGTTCTCTACACGGGAGCGTATGGCTACACCTTC. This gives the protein CSVLYTGAYGYTF.

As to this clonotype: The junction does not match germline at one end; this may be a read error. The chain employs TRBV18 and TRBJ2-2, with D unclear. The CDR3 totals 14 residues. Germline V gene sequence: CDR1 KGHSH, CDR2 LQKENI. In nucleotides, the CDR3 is TGTGTCAGCTCACCTCCAATGAACACCGAGGAGCTGTTTTTT. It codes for CVSSPPMNTEELFF.

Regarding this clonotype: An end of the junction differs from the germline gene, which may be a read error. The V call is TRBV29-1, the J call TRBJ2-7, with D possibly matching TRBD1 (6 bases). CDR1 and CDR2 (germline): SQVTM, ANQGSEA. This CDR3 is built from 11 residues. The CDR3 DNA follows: TGCTGCGTGGACAGTGAGTACGAGCAGTACTTC. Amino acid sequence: CCVDSEYEQYF.

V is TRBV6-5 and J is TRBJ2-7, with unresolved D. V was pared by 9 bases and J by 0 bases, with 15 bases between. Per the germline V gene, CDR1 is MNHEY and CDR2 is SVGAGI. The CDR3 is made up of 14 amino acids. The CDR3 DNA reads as TGTGCCAGTACCCCCTTAGTGGCCTCCTACGAGCAGTACTTC. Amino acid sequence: CASTPLVASYEQYF.

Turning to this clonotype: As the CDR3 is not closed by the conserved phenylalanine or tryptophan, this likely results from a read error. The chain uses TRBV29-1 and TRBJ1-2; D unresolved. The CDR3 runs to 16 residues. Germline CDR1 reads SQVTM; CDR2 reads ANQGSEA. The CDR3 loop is CSVVPHQSSGEDSYTY. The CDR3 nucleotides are TGCAGTGTTGTCCCCCATCAATCCTCGGGAGAAGATAGCTACACCTAC.

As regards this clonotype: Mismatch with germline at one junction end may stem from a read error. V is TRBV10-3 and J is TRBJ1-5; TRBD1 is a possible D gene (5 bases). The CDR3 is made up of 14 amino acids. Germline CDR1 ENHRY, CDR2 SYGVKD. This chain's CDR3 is CAISEQVGNRPQHF. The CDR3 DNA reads TGTGCCATCAGTGAACAGGTCGGCAATCGGCCCCAGCATTTT.

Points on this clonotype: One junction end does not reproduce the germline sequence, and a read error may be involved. The CDR3 DNA reads as TGTGCCAGCTGTGAGAGACTGAACACTGAAGTTTTCTTT. This gives the protein CASCERLNTEVFF. The chain uses TRBV6-5 and TRBJ1-1; D call uncertain. The CDR3 length is 13 residues. Germline CDR1 is MNHEY and CDR2 is SVGAGI.

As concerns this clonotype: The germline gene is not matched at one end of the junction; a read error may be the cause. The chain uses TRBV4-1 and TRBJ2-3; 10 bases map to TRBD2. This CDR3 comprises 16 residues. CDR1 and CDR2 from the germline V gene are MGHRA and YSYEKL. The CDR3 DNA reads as TGCGCCATCAGCCAAAGAGCGGGGGGGCCTTTTGATACGCAGTATTTT. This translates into CAISQRAGGPFDTQYF.

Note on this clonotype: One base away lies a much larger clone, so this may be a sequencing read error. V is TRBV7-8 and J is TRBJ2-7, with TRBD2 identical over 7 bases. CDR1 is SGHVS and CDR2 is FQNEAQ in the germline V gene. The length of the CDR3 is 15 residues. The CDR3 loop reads CASSRGREVAYDQYF. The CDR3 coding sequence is TGTGCCAGCAGCCGTGGACGGGAGGTAGCCTACGATCAGTACTTC. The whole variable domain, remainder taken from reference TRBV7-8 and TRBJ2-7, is GAGVSQSPRYKVAKRGQDVALRCDPISGHVSLFWYQQALGQGPEFLTYFQNEAQLDKSGLPSDRFFAERPEGSVSTLKIQRTQQEDSAVYLCASSRGREVAYDQYFGPGTRLTVT.

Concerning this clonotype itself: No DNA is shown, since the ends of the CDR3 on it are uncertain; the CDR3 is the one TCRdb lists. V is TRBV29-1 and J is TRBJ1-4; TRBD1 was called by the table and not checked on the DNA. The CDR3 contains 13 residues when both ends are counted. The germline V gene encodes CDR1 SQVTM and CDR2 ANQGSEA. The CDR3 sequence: CSVGQGIGEKLFF.

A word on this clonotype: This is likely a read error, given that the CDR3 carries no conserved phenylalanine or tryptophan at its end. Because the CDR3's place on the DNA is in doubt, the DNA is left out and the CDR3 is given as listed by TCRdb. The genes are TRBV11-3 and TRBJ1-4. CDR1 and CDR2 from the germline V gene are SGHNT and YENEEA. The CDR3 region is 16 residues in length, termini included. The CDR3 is CTSSLVGGTSNEKLFS.